A single sample is the source of the 4 T cell receptor beta chains below, sequenced in a study of blood T cells in healthy people across ages. Primers used in a second PCR of about 7 to 12 cycles were a sample-barcoded 5' primer and a J-beta primer mix. MiXCR, applied by TCRdb to the 5' RACE reads, yields one record per CDR3 protein. Of roughly 700,000 distinct CDR3 sequences listed, about 34% are singletons. The sequencing sample was made of blood. These receptors all stem from a woman at least 80 years old in good health.

In this sample, this clonotype turned up many times. CDR3 coding DNA: TGTGCCAGCAGCAGGGGAGCGGGGGGGGCAGATACGCAGTATTTT. Amino acids: CASSRGAGGADTQYF. J is TRBJ2-3 and V is TRBV9, with 10 bases that match TRBD2. The V gene's germline CDR1 is SGDLS and CDR2 YYNGEE. CDR3 size: 15 residues. V shed 4 bases and J 4 bases; nucleotides not matched to a gene: 6.

This clonotype occurred many times. The chain combines TRBV12-3 or TRBV12-4 with TRBJ2-7; D might be TRBD1 (6 bases). The CDR3 runs 15 residues. Trimming shortened V by 6 bases and J by 5 bases, and 20 bases separated the two germline ends. CDR3 amino acids: CASSQGTGIFDEQYF. The CDR3 coding sequence is TGTGCCAGCAGCCAGGGGACGGGGATTTTCGACGAGCAGTACTTC.

The table lists this clonotype with many counts. The chain uses TRBV4-1 and TRBJ2-5, with a tentative D call TRBD2 (6 bases). Germline lookup yields CDR1 MGHRA and CDR2 YSYEKL. V lost 4 bases and J lost 4, with 10 bases in between. The CDR3 has 13 residues. DNA of the CDR3: TGCGCCAGCAGCCCCTCGGGAGCAGAGACCCAGTACTTC. It specifies CASSPSGAETQYF.

V is TRBV20-1 and J is TRBJ1-2, with 7 bases lining up with TRBD1. Germline assignment: CDR1 DFQATT and CDR2 SNEGSKA (reference sequence). CDR3 size: 14 residues. Losses at the gene ends were 4 bases for V and 8 bases for J; bases not matched to a gene: 13. The DNA for the CDR3 is TGCAGTGCTACCCGGGACAGCAAACAAGGGGGCTACACCTTC. Protein product: CSATRDSKQGGYTF.